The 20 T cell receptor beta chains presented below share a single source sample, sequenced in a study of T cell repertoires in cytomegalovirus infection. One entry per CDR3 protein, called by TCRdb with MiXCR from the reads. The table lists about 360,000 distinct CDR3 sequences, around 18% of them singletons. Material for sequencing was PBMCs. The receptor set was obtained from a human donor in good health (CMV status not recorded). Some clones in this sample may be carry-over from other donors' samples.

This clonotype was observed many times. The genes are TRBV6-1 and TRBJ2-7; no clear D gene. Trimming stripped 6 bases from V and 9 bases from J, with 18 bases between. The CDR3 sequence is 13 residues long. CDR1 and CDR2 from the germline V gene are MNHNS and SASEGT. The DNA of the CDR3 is TGTGCCAGCAGCTATAGACCCCGCGGCCCGCAGTACTTC. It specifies CASSYRPRGPQYF.

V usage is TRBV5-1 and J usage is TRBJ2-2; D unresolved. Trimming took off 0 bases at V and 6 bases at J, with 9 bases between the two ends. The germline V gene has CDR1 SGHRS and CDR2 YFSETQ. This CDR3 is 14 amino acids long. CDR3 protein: CASSLVWAPGELFF. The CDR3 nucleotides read TGCGCCAGCAGCTTGGTCTGGGCCCCCGGGGAGCTGTTTTTT.

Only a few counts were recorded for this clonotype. CDR3 protein: CASSRTRTSGSYNEQFF. The CDR3 nucleotides read TGTGCCAGCAGCCGGACCCGGACTAGCGGATCTTACAATGAGCAGTTCTTC. V is TRBV3-1 and J is TRBJ2-1; TRBD2 aligns across 10 bases. V shed 4 bases, J shed 4 bases, and the junction held 10 bases outside the gene matches. The CDR3 extends over 17 amino acids. Per germline, CDR1 LGHDT and CDR2 YNNKEL (reference sequence).

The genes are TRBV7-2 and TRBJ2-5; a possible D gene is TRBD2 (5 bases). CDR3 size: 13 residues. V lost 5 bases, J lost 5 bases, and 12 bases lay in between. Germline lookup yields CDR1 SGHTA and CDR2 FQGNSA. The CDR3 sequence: CASSPKTGETQYF. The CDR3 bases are TGTGCCAGCAGCCCGAAAACGGGGGAGACCCAGTACTTC.

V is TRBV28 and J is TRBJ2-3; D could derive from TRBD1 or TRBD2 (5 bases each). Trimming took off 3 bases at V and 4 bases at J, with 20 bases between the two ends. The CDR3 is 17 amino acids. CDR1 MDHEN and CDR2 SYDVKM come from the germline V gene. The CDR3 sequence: CASSFNRVGGLADTQYF. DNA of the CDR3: TGTGCCAGCAGTTTCAATAGGGTTGGGGGTCTTGCAGATACGCAGTATTTT.

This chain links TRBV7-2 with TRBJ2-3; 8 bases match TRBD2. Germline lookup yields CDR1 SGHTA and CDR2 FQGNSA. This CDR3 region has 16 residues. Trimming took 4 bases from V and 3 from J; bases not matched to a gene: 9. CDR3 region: CASSSRRGGRTDTQYF. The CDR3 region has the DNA TGTGCCAGCAGCTCTCGTCGGGGGGGTCGGACAGATACGCAGTATTTT.

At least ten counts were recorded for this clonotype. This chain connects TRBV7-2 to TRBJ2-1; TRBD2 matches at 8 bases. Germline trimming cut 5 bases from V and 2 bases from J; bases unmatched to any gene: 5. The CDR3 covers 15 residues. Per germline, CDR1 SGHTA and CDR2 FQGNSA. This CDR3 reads CASSPEGLAYNEQFF. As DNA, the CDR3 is TGTGCCAGCAGCCCGGAGGGACTAGCCTACAATGAGCAGTTCTTC.

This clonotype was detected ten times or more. The CDR3 DNA reads TGTGCCAGCAGCTTAGCTTCGGTCAAAGAGTATAATTCACCCCTCCACTTT. Amino acid sequence: CASSLASVKEYNSPLHF. J is TRBJ1-6 and V is TRBV11-2; no definite D call. The CDR3 covers 17 residues. The V end was cut by 1 base, the J end by 4 bases, with 14 bases between. Looked up from germline, CDR1 is SGHAT and CDR2 is FQNNGV.

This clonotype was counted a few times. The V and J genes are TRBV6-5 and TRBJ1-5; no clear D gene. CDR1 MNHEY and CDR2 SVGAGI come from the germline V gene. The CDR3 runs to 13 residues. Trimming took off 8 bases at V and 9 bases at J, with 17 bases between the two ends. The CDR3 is CASRGREGRPQHF. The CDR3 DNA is TGTGCCAGCCGCGGCCGCGAGGGTCGGCCCCAGCATTTT.

CDR3 protein: CASSPRTRINEKLFF. The CDR3 bases are TGTGCCAGCAGTCCGAGGACGAGAATTAATGAAAAACTGTTTTTT. This chain joins TRBV27 and TRBJ1-4; D is undetermined. CDR3 size: 15 residues. Germline V gene sequence: CDR1 MNHEY, CDR2 SMNVEV (reference sequence). V lost 5 bases to trimming and J lost 4 bases, with 14 bases between them.

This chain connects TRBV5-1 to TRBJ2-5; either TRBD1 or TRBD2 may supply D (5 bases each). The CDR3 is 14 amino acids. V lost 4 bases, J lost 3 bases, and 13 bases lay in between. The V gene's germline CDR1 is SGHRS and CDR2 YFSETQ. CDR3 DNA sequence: TGCGCCAGCAGCCAGGGACGGCTTAAAGAGACCCAGTACTTC. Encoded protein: CASSQGRLKETQYF.

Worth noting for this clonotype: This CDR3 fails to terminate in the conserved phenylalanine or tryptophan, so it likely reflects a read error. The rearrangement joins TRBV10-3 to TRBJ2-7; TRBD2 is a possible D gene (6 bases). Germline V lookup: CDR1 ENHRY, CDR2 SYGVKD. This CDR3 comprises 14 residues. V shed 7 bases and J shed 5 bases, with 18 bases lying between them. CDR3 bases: TGTGCCATCAAACGCGGACTACTTAGGGACGAGCAGTACTCC. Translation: CAIKRGLLRDEQYS.

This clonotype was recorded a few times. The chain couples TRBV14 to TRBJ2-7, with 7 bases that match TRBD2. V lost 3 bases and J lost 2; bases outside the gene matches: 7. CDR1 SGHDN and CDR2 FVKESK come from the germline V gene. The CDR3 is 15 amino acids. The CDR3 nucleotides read TGTGCCAGCAGCCACGGCGGGAGACGGACCTACGAGCAGTACTTC. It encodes CASSHGGRRTYEQYF.

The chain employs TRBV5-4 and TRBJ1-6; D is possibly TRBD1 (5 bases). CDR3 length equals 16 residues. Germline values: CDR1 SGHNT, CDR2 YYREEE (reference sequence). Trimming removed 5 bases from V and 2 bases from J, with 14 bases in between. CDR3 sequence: CASSTGPHTYNSPLHF. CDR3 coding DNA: TGTGCCAGCAGTACAGGACCGCACACCTATAATTCACCCCTCCACTTT.

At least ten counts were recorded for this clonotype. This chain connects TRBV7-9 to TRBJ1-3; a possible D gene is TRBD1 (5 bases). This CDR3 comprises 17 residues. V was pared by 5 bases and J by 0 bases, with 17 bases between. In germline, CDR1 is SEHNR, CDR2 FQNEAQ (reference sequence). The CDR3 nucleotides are TGTGCCAGCAGCGCTCCGGGACTTCCAAACTCTGGAAACACCATATATTTT. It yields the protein CASSAPGLPNSGNTIYF.

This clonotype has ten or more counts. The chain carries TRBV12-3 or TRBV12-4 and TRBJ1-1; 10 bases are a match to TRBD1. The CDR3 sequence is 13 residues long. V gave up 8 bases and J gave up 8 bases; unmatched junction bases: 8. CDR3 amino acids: CASADRGLFEAFF. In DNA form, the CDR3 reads TGTGCCAGCGCCGACAGGGGGCTTTTCGAAGCTTTCTTT.

The CDR3 protein is CASSYRSSPLHF. The CDR3 DNA is TGTGCCAGCAGTTACCGCTCCTCACCCCTCCACTTT. The chain employs TRBV6-2 or TRBV6-3 and TRBJ1-6; D unclear. CDR3 length: 12 residues. Trimming took 2 bases from V and 10 from J, leaving 6 bases between them. Germline CDR1 reads MNHEY; CDR2 reads SVGEGT.

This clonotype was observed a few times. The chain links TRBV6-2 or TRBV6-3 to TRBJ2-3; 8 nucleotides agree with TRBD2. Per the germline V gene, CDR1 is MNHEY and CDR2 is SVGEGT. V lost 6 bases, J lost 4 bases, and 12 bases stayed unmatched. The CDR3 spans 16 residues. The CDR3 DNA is TGTGCCAGCAGCCACCCAGCGGGAGCGGGCGCAGATACGCAGTATTTT. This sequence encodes CASSHPAGAGADTQYF.

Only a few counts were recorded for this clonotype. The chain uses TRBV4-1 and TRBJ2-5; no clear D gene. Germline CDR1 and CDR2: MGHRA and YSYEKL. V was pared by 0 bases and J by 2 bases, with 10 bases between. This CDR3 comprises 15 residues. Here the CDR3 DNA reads TGCGCCAGCAGCCAAGAGACCTTGGGGCAAGAGACCCAGTACTTC. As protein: CASSQETLGQETQYF.

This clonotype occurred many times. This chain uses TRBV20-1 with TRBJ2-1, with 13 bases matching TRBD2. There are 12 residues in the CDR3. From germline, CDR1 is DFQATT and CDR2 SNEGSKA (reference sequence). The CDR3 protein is CTGLAGVGEQFF. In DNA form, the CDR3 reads TGCACAGGACTAGCGGGAGTCGGGGAGCAGTTCTTC.